The source of this TCR beta chain is a study of T cell responses to AZD1222 COVID-19 vaccine. Broader study findings: Among spike-specific TCRs, nearly half reportedly target unmutated variant regions.

Regarding this clone: Its antigen is still unknown.

Measured with immunoSEQ multiplex PCR; TCRdb has only the in-frame clones, and not every one. The sample carries more than 100,000 clones, approximately 90% recorded once. This sequence was found in an adult in good health. Here the sequenced sample was peripheral blood, taken on day 0 of AZD1222 vaccination.

The CDR3 bases are TGTGCCAGCTCCCTAAACCCCCCGGGACAGGGGCCCCTGGGTCAGCCCCAGCATTTT. As protein: CASSLNPPGQGPLGQPQHF. J is TRBJ1-5 and V is TRBV18; the match to TRBD1 covers 10 bases. The CDR3 covers 19 residues. The V segment lost 6 bases and the J segment 6 bases; nucleotides outside the gene matches: 20. CDR1 KGHSH and CDR2 LQKENI come from the germline V gene.